The sequence of this T cell receptor beta chain was determined in a study of CXCR3-negative and CXCR3-positive naive CD8 T cells. Study-level information: Some 150 million TRB reads in total, about 1.5 +/- 0.3 million per library. Overall study findings and caveats: Across naive subsets, surface CD5 expression was comparable, and TCR strength was inferred from properties of the TRB CDR3. Naive cells that were CXCR3-negative or CXCR3-positive used TRBV-TRBJ genes alike, while memory cells diverged. Researchers report that CXCR3-positive naive cells carry more hydrophobic TRB CDR3s than CXCR3-negative naive cells.

About this clonotype itself: Its antigen is undetermined.

CDR1 is SQVTM, CDR2 ANQGSEA, per germline. This CDR3 has 13 amino acids. Through 5' RACE with UMI labels, the TRB cDNA libraries were prepared. TCRdb reprocessed the 5' RACE reads and keeps a single row for each CDR3 protein, giving no DNA. This sample's table reports about 130,000 distinct CDR3 sequences. Using triplicate sorts, 300,000 cells were collected each time from every CD8+ T cell subset. The sequence was collected from a human donor in good health. Some clones in this sample may be carry-over from other donors' samples. The specimen was naive CXCR3+ CD8+ T cells from blood. Subset in this sample: CD45RO-CCR7+CD27+CD95- naive CD8+ T cells expressing CXCR3 (TNR3+). The chain recombines TRBV29-1 with TRBJ2-7; TCRdb's D call of TRBD2 is untestable without DNA. The CDR3 is CSVVGDSLYEQYF.